Listed below are T cell receptor beta chains from one sample, sequenced in a study of T cells after posttransplantation cyclophosphamide. Clones were read by immunoSEQ multiplex PCR, and TCRdb kept only the in-frame ones, dropping some. The table has 66,000 or so clones, just under 95% seen once. The specimen sequenced was PBMCs. The origin of the receptors is a woman under 40 in good health and a related stem cell transplant donor. Each CDR3 is given with its conserved first and last residue. D genes are given only for firm matches. Rows give clone size only sometimes, using once, few, many, or a class for an expanded clone.

clone_size | j_call | cdr3_length | v_call | d_call | cdr3_nt | cdr3_aa
. | TRBJ1-1 | 14 | TRBV22-1 | . | TGTCCTGGGAGCCCAGGGAGTTTTTACACTGAAGCTTTCTTT | CPGSPGSFYTEAFF
. | TRBJ2-3 | 19 | TRBV7-8 | . | TGTGCCAGCAGCTTAAGGACCTGGGTCCCTAGGGGTGCTAGGGATACGCAGTATTTT | CASSLRTWVPRGARDTQYF
. | TRBJ1-4 | 15 | TRBV2 | TRBD1 | TGTGCCAGCAGCCCTAGGACAGGGGGCGGTGAAAAACTGTTTTTT | CASSPRTGGGEKLFF
. | TRBJ1-6 | 14 | TRBV19 | TRBD1 | TGTGCCAGTACCCAGGGGGTCTATAATTCACCCCTCCACTTT | CASTQGVYNSPLHF
. | TRBJ2-5 | 15 | TRBV2 | TRBD2 | TGTGCCAGCAGTGTAAACGGGGGGGCCGGGGAGACCCAGTACTTC | CASSVNGGAGETQYF
. | TRBJ2-7 | 15 | TRBV4-2 | . | TGTGCCAGCAGCCAAGAGGTAGCGGTCGTTTTCGGGCAGTACTTC | CASSQEVAVVFGQYF
. | TRBJ1-1 | 15 | TRBV11-2 | . | TGTGCCAGCAGGCCCCGGGGAAACTTGAACACTGAAGCTTTCTTT | CASRPRGNLNTEAFF
. | TRBJ2-5 | 16 | TRBV6-5 | . | TGTGCCAGCAGTTACGTCTCCGGGGGCGGTCCGGGGACCCAGTACTTC | CASSYVSGGGPGTQYF
once | TRBJ1-1 | 13 | TRBV4-3 | . | TGCGCCAGCAGCCAGGACCTAAACACTGAAGCTTTCTTT | CASSQDLNTEAFF
once | TRBJ1-1 | 16 | TRBV19 | TRBD1 | TGTGCCAGTAGTATGAGGGACAGGGGCTTGAGGACTGAAGCTTTCTTT | CASSMRDRGLRTEAFF
. | TRBJ2-5 | 15 | TRBV28 | . | TGTGCCAGCAGTCCAATACTCGGACAGCAAGAGACCCAGTACTTC | CASSPILGQQETQYF
once | TRBJ1-5 | 16 | TRBV7-2 | . | TGTGCCAGCAGTTTGACGGGGGGTTTGAGCAATCAGCCCCAGCATTTT | CASSLTGGLSNQPQHF
. | TRBJ2-3 | 15 | TRBV5-1 | TRBD2 | TGCGCCAGCAGCGAACGGGGGGGCAGCACAGATACGCAGTATTTT | CASSERGGSTDTQYF
. | TRBJ1-2 | 14 | TRBV5-1 | TRBD1 | TGCGCCAGCAGCTTGGGTTCAGGGGGCTATGGCTACACCTTC | CASSLGSGGYGYTF
. | TRBJ2-7 | 12 | TRBV15 | . | TGTGCCACCAGCAAAGACGGCTACGAGCAGTACTTC | CATSKDGYEQYF
. | TRBJ1-5 | 13 | TRBV10-2 | . | TGCGCCAGCAGGTGGACAGACGATCAGCCCCAGCATTTT | CASRWTDDQPQHF
. | TRBJ2-7 | 17 | TRBV27 | . | TGTGCCAGCAGTTTATCTTCCGGGAAACCGCGGACCTACGAGCAGTACTTC | CASSLSSGKPRTYEQYF
. | TRBJ2-5 | 13 | TRBV2 | . | TGTGCCAGCAGGCCCACACTCCAAGGGACCCAGTACTTC | CASRPTLQGTQYF
. | TRBJ1-1 | 14 | TRBV11-2 | TRBD1 | TGTGCCAGCAGACCGGACAGGTCGGGCACTGAAGCTTTCTTT | CASRPDRSGTEAFF
. | TRBJ2-3 | 16 | TRBV15 | TRBD2 | TGTGCCACCAGCAGAGAACTAGCGGGGAGCACAGATACGCAGTATTTT | CATSRELAGSTDTQYF
few | TRBJ1-6 | 15 | TRBV14 | . | TGTGCCAGCAGCCCAAGATCCGGTCTTGGTTCACCCCTCCACTTT | CASSPRSGLGSPLHF
once | TRBJ1-5 | 13 | TRBV6-5 | . | TGTGCCAGCAGCTCCAATAGCAATCAGCCCCAGCATTTT | CASSSNSNQPQHF
. | TRBJ1-3 | 16 | TRBV9 | TRBD1 | TGTGCCAGCAGCGCGGCAGGGGGAACCTCTGGAAACACCATATATTTT | CASSAAGGTSGNTIYF
. | TRBJ2-7 | 15 | TRBV7-2 | . | TGTGCCAGCAGCTTAAGGGGCGGGGAGTCCTACGAGCAGTACTTC | CASSLRGGESYEQYF
. | TRBJ2-7 | 14 | TRBV5-4 | TRBD2 | TGTGCCAGCAGCCCACGAGCGGGGGGCCGAGAGCAGTACTTC | CASSPRAGGREQYF
. | TRBJ1-2 | 15 | TRBV9 | . | TGTGCCAGCAGCGTGCGGGAGACCTTTAACTATGGCTACACCTTC | CASSVRETFNYGYTF
. | TRBJ1-1 | 12 | TRBV18 | . | TGTGCCAGCTCACCCCCGGCGAGGGAAGCTTTCTTT | CASSPPAREAFF
. | TRBJ1-3 | 13 | TRBV2 | . | TGTGCCAGCAGTGGGGGGTCTGGAAACACCATATATTTT | CASSGGSGNTIYF
. | TRBJ1-6 | 10 | TRBV28 | . | TGTGCCAGCAGTTCAGTAGGACTCCACTTT | CASSSVGLHF
. | TRBJ2-3 | 15 | TRBV6-5 | TRBD2 | TGTGCCAGCAGTCTAGCGGGGGTGATCACAGATACGCAGTATTTT | CASSLAGVITDTQYF
few | TRBJ1-1 | 15 | TRBV6-1 | TRBD1 | TGTGCCAGCAGTGAAACCGGGACAGGGTCGGGTGGAGCTTTCTTT | CASSETGTGSGGAFF
. | TRBJ2-5 | 12 | TRBV29-1 | TRBD1 | TGCAGCGTCGGGACAGCGCAAGAGACCCAGTACTTC | CSVGTAQETQYF
. | TRBJ1-5 | 11 | TRBV6-1 | . | TGTGCCAGCAGTGAAGTTCAGCCCCAGCATTTT | CASSEVQPQHF
. | TRBJ1-6 | 16 | TRBV4-1 | TRBD1 | TGCGCCAGCAGCCGAGGACAGGGTTCCAATAATTCACCCCTCCACTTT | CASSRGQGSNNSPLHF
. | TRBJ2-1 | 18 | TRBV7-2 | TRBD2 | TGTGCCAGCAGCCTACGCCTATCTAGCGGGGGGGCCTACAATGAGCAGTTCTTC | CASSLRLSSGGAYNEQFF
. | TRBJ2-7 | 14 | TRBV6-6 | . | TGTGCCAGCAGTTACTCGGGGCAAGTTCAGGAGCAGTACTTC | CASSYSGQVQEQYF
. | TRBJ1-3 | 17 | TRBV6-1 | TRBD1 | TGTGCCAGCAGTGAAGGGACAGGGGGCTCCTCTGGAAACACCATATATTTT | CASSEGTGGSSGNTIYF
few | TRBJ2-2 | 16 | TRBV7-8 | . | TGTGCCAGCAGCTTAGGAACAGGGTCGAACACCGGGGAGCTGTTTTTT | CASSLGTGSNTGELFF
. | TRBJ2-7 | 14 | TRBV18 | TRBD1 | TGTGCCAGCAACCCCGGGACAGGGTCCTACGAGCAGTACTTC | CASNPGTGSYEQYF
. | TRBJ1-6 | 14 | TRBV6-5 | . | TGTGCCACCTGCAAAAGCTCCTATAATTCACCCCTCCACTTT | CATCKSSYNSPLHF
. | TRBJ1-4 | 14 | TRBV7-2 | . | TGTGCCAGCAGCTTCAGGGGCTCTAATGAAAAACTGTTTTTT | CASSFRGSNEKLFF
. | TRBJ1-1 | 14 | TRBV19 | . | TGTGCCAGTAGTATAGTGAACTTGAACACTGAAGCTTTCTTT | CASSIVNLNTEAFF
. | TRBJ2-2 | 15 | TRBV7-2 | . | TGTGCCAGCAGCCCGAGGTGGGGGAACACCGGGGAGCTGTTTTTT | CASSPRWGNTGELFF
. | TRBJ1-2 | 18 | TRBV5-4 | TRBD1 | TGTGCCAGCACCCTAGGCGTAGGACAGGGGGCAGGAGTTTATGGCTACACCTTC | CASTLGVGQGAGVYGYTF
. | TRBJ2-3 | 14 | TRBV4-1 | . | TGCGCCAGCAGCCAAGAGTCTAGCGCAGATACGCAGTATTTT | CASSQESSADTQYF
. | TRBJ1-5 | 16 | TRBV6-5 | TRBD1 | TGTGCCAGCAGTTCCCTCCGGGACAGGTTTAATCAGCCCCAGCATTTT | CASSSLRDRFNQPQHF
. | TRBJ2-2 | 12 | TRBV7-3 | . | TGTGCCAGCAGCTTTGTCACCGGGGAGCTGTTTTTT | CASSFVTGELFF
. | TRBJ2-5 | 9 | TRBV10-3 | . | TGTGCCATCGGGGAGACCCAGTACTTC | CAIGETQYF
. | TRBJ2-1 | 15 | TRBV6-1 | . | TGTGCCAGCAGCTTAGCCCGAAGCTCCTACAATGAGCAGTTCTTC | CASSLARSSYNEQFF